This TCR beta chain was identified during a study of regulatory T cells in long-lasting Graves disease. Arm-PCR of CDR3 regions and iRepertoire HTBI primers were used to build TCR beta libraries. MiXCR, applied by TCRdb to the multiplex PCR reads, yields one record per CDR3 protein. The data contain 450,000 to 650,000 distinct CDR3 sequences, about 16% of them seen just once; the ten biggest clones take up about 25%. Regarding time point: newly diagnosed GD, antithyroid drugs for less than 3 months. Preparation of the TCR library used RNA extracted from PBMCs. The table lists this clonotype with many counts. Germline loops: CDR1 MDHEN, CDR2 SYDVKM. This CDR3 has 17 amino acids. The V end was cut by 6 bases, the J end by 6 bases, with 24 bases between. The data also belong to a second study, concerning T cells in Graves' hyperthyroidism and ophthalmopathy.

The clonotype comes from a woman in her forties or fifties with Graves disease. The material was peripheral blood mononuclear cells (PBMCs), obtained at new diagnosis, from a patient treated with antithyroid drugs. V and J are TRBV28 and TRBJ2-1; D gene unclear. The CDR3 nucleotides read TGTGCCAGCAGCTCCCTCCACACCTTGACAAGTGGCAATGAGCAGTTCTTC. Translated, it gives CASSSLHTLTSGNEQFF.